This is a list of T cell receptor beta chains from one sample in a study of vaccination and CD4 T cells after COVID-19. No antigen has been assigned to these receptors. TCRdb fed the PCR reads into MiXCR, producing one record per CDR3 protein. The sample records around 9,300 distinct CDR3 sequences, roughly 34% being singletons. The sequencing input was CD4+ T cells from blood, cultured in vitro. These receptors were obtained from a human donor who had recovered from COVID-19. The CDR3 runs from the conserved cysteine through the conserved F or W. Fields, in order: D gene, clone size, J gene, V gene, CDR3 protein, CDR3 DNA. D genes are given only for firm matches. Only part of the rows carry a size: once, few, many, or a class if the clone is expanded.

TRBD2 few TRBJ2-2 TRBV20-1 CSARGTSGGANSGELFF TGCAGTGCTAGAGGGACTAGCGGGGGGGCCAATTCCGGGGAGCTGTTTTTT
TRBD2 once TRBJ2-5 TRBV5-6 CASSFGTSAIQETQYF TGTGCCAGCAGCTTCGGGACTAGCGCTATTCAAGAGACCCAGTACTTC
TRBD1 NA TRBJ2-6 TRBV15 CATSRQGALGANVLTF TGTGCCACCAGCAGACAGGGGGCACTGGGGGCCAACGTCCTGACTTTC
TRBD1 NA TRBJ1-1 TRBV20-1 CSAGLRDRGLDTEAFF TGCAGTGCTGGACTCCGGGACAGGGGGCTGGACACTGAAGCTTTCTTT
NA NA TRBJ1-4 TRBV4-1 CASSQGYRDEKLFF TGCGCCAGCAGCCAAGGCTACAGGGATGAAAAACTGTTTTTT
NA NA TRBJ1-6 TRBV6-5 CASSYSTANSPLHF TGTGCCAGCAGTTACTCGACAGCGAATTCACCCCTCCACTTT
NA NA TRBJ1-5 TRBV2 CASSGNINQPQHF TGTGCCAGCAGTGGCAACATAAATCAGCCCCAGCATTTT
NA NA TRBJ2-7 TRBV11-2 CASTADYYLGEQYF TGTGCCAGCACGGCGGATTATTACCTGGGCGAGCAGTACTTC
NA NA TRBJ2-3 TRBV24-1 CATSDPKGGPTAADTQYF TGTGCCACCAGTGACCCTAAAGGGGGACCTACGGCGGCAGATACGCAGTATTTT
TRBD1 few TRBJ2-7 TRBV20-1 CSARDFSEDRVAYEQYF TGCAGTGCTAGAGACTTTTCCGAAGACAGGGTTGCCTACGAGCAGTACTTC
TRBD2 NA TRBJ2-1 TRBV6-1 CASTSMAGGNYNEQFF TGTGCCAGCACCAGTATGGCGGGGGGAAACTACAATGAGCAGTTCTTC
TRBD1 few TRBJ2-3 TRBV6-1 CASSRRDRGGTDTQYF TGTGCCAGCAGCCGCAGGGACAGGGGGGGCACAGATACGCAGTATTTT
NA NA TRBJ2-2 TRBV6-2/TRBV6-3 CASSRSGGELFF TGTGCCAGCAGCCGATCAGGCGGGGAGCTGTTTTTT
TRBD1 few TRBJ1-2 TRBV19 CASSISGTGTFLDGYTF TGTGCCAGTAGTATATCCGGGACAGGGACTTTCCTTGATGGCTACACCTTC
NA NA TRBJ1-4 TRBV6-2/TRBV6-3 CASSTHRDDEKLFF TGTGCCAGCAGCACCCACAGGGATGACGAAAAACTGTTTTTT
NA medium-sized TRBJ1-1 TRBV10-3 CAIRGDGNTEAFF TGTGCCATCAGGGGGGACGGCAACACTGAAGCTTTCTTT
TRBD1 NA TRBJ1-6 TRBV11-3 CASSLGTAGYNSPLHF TGTGCCAGCAGCCTTGGGACAGCCGGCTATAATTCACCCCTCCACTTT
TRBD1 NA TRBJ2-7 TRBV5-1 CASHRDRGSEQYF TGCGCCAGTCACCGTGACAGGGGGAGCGAGCAGTACTTC
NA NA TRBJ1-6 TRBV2 CASRGNSPLHF TGTGCCAGCAGGGGTAATTCACCCCTCCACTTT
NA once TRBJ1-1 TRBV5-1 CASSLDGGWTEAFF TGCGCCAGCAGCTTGGATGGAGGCTGGACTGAAGCTTTCTTT
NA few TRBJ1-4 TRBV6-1 CASSDGPYGGEKLFF TGTGCCAGCAGTGATGGGCCATACGGGGGTGAAAAACTGTTTTTT
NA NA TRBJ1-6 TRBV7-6 CASSLGYRSYNSPLHF TGTGCCAGCAGCTTAGGGTATCGGTCCTATAATTCACCCCTCCACTTT
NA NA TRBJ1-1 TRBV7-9 CASTRLGGGTEAFF TGTGCCAGCACCCGTCTTGGGGGAGGGACTGAAGCTTTCTTT
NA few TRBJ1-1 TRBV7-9 CASSFTRGGTEAFF TGTGCCAGCAGCTTTACCCGGGGCGGGACTGAAGCTTTCTTT
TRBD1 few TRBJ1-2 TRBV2 CASRPGQGKGYTF TGTGCCAGCAGACCGGGACAGGGGAAGGGCTACACCTTC
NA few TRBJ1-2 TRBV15 CATSRDSQGYGYTF TGTGCCACCAGCAGAGATTCGCAGGGATATGGCTACACCTTC
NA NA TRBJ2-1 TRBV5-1 CASSLVGENNEQFF TGCGCCAGCAGCTTGGTAGGGGAGAACAATGAGCAGTTCTTC
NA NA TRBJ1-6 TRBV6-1 CASSDSGRPRYSPLHF TGTGCCAGCAGTGACTCTGGGAGACCGAGATATTCACCCCTCCACTTT
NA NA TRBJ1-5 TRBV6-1 CASSVDGQQPQHF TGTGCCAGCAGTGTAGATGGACAGCAGCCCCAGCATTTT
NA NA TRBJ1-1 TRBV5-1 CASSLQRNTEAFF TGCGCCAGCAGCTTGCAGAGAAACACTGAAGCTTTCTTT
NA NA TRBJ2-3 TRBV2 CATRGGHSGDTQYF TGTGCCACAAGAGGGGGACACTCCGGAGATACGCAGTATTTT
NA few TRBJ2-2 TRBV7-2 CASSRGLNTGELFF TGTGCCAGCAGCCGGGGGCTAAACACCGGGGAGCTGTTTTTT
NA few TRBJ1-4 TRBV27 CASGEGAPNEKLFF TGTGCCAGCGGGGAGGGCGCCCCTAATGAAAAACTGTTTTTT
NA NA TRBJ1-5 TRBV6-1 CASSQTPGGNQPQHF TGTGCCAGCAGTCAAACTCCGGGTGGCAATCAGCCCCAGCATTTT
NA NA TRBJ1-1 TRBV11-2 CASSPTEGGGF TGTGCCAGCAGCCCAACTGAGGGGGGGGGGTTT
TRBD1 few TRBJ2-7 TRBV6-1 CASRDRVSDEQYF TGTGCCAGCAGGGACAGGGTAAGCGACGAGCAGTACTTC
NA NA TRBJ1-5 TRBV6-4 CASSEQGGIFWSNQRIGPQHF TGTGCCAGCAGTGAACAGGGAGGCATTTTTTGGAGCAATCAGAGAATAGGGCCCCAGCATTTT
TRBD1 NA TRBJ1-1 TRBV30 CAWTWDRGPPVNTEAFF TGTGCCTGGACCTGGGACAGGGGGCCTCCGGTGAACACTGAAGCTTTCTTT
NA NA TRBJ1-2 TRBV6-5 CASSYSGTLNYGYTF TGTGCCAGCAGTTACTCCGGGACACTGAACTATGGCTACACCTTC
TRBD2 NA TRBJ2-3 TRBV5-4 CASSFPSGGGDTQYF TGTGCCAGCAGCTTCCCTAGCGGGGGGGGAGATACGCAGTATTTT
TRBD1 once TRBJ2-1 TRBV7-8 CASSLRIDRVNEQFF TGTGCCAGCAGCTTACGGATAGACAGGGTCAATGAGCAGTTCTTC
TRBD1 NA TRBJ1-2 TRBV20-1 CSALQGGYGYTF TGCAGTGCCCTGCAGGGGGGCTATGGCTACACCTTC
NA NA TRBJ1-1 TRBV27 CAKSLERTRQAFF TGTGCCAAGAGTTTAGAACGCACGAGGCAAGCTTTCTTT
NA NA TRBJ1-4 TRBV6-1 CASSDFKKKLFF TGTGCCAGCAGTGATTTTAAGAAAAAACTGTTTTTT
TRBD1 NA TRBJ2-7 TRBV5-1 CASSLQGSVGEQYF TGCGCCAGCAGCCTACAGGGGTCTGTGGGCGAGCAGTACTTC
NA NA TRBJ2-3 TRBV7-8 CASSFIWVTDTQYF TGTGCCAGCAGCTTTATTTGGGTCACAGATACGCAGTATTTT
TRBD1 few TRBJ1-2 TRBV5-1 CASSSQGDGYTF TGCGCCAGCAGCTCCCAGGGGGATGGCTACACCTTC
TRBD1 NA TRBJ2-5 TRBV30 CACPRRGQGQETQYF TGTGCCTGCCCCCGTCGAGGACAGGGGCAAGAGACCCAGTACTTC
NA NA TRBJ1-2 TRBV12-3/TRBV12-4 CASRDPDTSYGYTF TGTGCCAGCAGGGATCCGGACACTTCATATGGCTACACCTTC
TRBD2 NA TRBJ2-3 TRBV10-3 CAISASGGNTDTQYF TGTGCCATCAGCGCTAGCGGGGGGAACACAGATACGCAGTATTTT
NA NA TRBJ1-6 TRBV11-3 CASRLGGDSPLHF TGTGCCAGCAGGTTGGGGGGGGACTCACCCCTCCACTTT